These 2 T cell receptor beta chains originate from one sample sequenced in a study of blood T cell repertoires in COVID-19. TCRdb's table, derived via immunoSEQ multiplex PCR, lists solely in-frame clones and lacks some. The sample holds a few hundred thousand clones; 75% to 90% are singletons and the top ten take about 2%. The sequenced material came from PBMCs or T cells enriched from blood (not recorded which). All receptors come from a man between 25 and 39 years old who had recovered from COVID-19.

This chain joins TRBV2 and TRBJ2-1; the D gene is possibly TRBD2 (7 bases). V lost 1 base to trimming and J lost 11 bases, with 12 bases between them. CDR1 and CDR2 (germline): SNHLY, FYNNEI. The CDR3 has 13 amino acids. The DNA of the CDR3 is TGTGCCAGCAGTGAAGATCGGGGGGCGAAGCAGTTCTTC. Amino acid sequence: CASSEDRGAKQFF.

The V call is TRBV9, the J call TRBJ1-4, with a possible D match to TRBD1 (5 bases). The V end was cut by 0 bases, the J end by 6 bases, with 12 bases between. In germline, CDR1 is SGDLS, CDR2 YYNGEE. This CDR3 has 15 residues. The chain's CDR3 is CASSVGWGVDEKLFF. The CDR3 nucleotides are TGTGCCAGCAGCGTAGGTTGGGGGGTAGATGAAAAACTGTTTTTT. The full variable domain, in which reference TRBV9 and TRBJ1-4 provide the parts outside the CDR3, is DSGVTQTPKHLITATGQRVTLRCSPRSGDLSVYWYQQSLDQGLQFLIQYYNGEERAKGNILERFSAQQFPDLHSELNLSSLELGDSALYFCASSVGWGVDEKLFFGSGTQLSVL.